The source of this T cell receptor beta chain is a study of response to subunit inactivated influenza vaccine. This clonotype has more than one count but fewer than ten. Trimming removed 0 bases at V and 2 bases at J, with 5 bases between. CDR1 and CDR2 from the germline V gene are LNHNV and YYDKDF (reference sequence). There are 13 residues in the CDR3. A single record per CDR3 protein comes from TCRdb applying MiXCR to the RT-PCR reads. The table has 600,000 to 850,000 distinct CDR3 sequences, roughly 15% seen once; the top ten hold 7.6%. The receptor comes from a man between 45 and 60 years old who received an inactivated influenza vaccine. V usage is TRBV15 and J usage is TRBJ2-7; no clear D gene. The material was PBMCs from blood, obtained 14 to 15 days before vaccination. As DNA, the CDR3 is TGTGCCACCAGCAGAGATGTGCCCTACGAGCAGTACTTC. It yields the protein CATSRDVPYEQYF.